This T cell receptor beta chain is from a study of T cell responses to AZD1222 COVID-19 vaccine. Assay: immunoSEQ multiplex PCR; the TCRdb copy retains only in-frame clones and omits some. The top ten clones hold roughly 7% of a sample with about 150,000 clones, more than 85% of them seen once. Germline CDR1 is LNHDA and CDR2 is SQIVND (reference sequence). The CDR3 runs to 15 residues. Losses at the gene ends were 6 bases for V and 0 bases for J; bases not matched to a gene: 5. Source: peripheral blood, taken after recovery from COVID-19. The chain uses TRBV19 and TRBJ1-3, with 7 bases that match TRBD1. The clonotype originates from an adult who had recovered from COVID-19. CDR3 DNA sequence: TGTGCCAGTAGCAGGACAGGCCTCTCTGGAAACACCATATATTTT. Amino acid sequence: CASSRTGLSGNTIYF.